This T cell receptor (beta chain) stems from a study of blood T cell repertoires in COVID-19 (TCRdb year 2020). About the investigation overall: Samples from collaborators originated in the United States, Italy and Spain and spanned both the acute and convalescent phases of COVID-19. The material from the prospective study consisted of cDNA or gDNA derived from T cells, B-cell-depleted T cells, or PBMCs. Deeply sampled blood TCRbeta repertoires from subjects exposed to, actively infected with, or recovered from COVID-19 were included in the dataset. The repertoires were released in a freely available public database meant as a resource for research on the immune response to SARS-CoV-2. The samples were drawn from the first 160 participants of the ongoing ImmuneRACE study and from under 1,500 subjects provided by 6 global collaborators. A de-identified subject ID, COVID-19 status, age in years and sex were almost always included in the sample metadata. Where available, HLA class I and class II types were obtained from metadata supplied by the sample provider rather than from assay-based typing.

Each collaborating institution followed its own protocols to collect whole blood in K2EDTA tubes. For TCRbeta analysis, collaborator samples were shipped as frozen whole blood, as isolated PBMCs, or as DNA extracted from either sample type. Reading the germline V gene gives CDR1 MGHRA and CDR2 YSYEKL. Clipping removes 3 bases from V and 2 bases from J, with 10 as the unmatched junction base count. The CDR3 goes from the cysteine to the phenylalanine over 17 residues. CDR3 DNA is the only sequence kept; it has 51 bases, read in frame from the first base. TCRbeta CDR3 regions were amplified from genomic DNA using the immunoSEQ Assay, a bias-controlled multiplex PCR. In the source study's methods: The number of nucleated cells in each sample was estimated from the amplification of reference gene primers within the assay. To quantify the absolute abundance of each unique TCRbeta CDR3 rearrangement, sequence reads were collapsed and filtered. Productive Simpson clonality was computed per sample as the square root of Simpson's diversity index over productive rearrangements. TCRdb limited this immuneACCESS table to in-frame rearrangements with V and J called. A share of clones is missing; checked studies link under half to unresolved V genes, and the rest is unexplained. The D gene and trimming were derived from the DNA, and the V and J assignments and clone size from that table. The sample table records 140,000 to 150,000 clones; 60% to 80% of these occur just once. The top ten clones comprise over 8.5% of the sample.

Broader findings and caveats from the paper: The quantity of clinical and demographic metadata differed by source and by participant and was supplied without curation.

About this clone: Its specific antigen is unknown. Base quality data are lacking; no much larger clone is found one base away.

The sequence came from a man aged 45 to 65 with active or convalescent COVID-19. Rearrangement joined TRBV4-1 to TRBJ2-7; 10 central nucleotides agree with TRBD2. The specimen was peripheral blood. The CDR3: CASSHEAWGTSAYEQYF. The DNA reads TGCGCCAGCAGCCACGAAGCCTGGGGGACTAGCGCCTACGAGCAGTACTTC.